The clone carrying this T cell receptor (beta chain) was observed a single time. Its antigen is unidentified. The data originate from a study of vaccination and CD4 T cells after COVID-19. Sequenced with the Oncomine TCR Beta short-read assay was DNA taken from cultured CD4+ T cells. One entry per CDR3 protein results from TCRdb running MiXCR on the PCR reads. The table records 8,800 or so distinct CDR3 sequences, 25% to 35% of them present only once. The treatment: approximately 10-day PBMC culture with coronavirus spike peptide pools or control peptides (ViraFEST assay). The CDR3 runs to 11 residues. V was cut by 9 bases and J by 4 bases, with 9 bases left in between. Per the germline V gene, CDR1 is WNHNN and CDR2 is SYGVQD (reference sequence).

The receptor was isolated from a human donor with COVID-19. This chain links TRBV10-1 with TRBJ1-1, with TRBD1 as a possible D gene (5 bases). The sample consisted of cultured CD4+ T cells from blood. CDR3 coding DNA: TGCGCCAGTTCTAGGGGCACTGAAGCTTTCTTT. As protein: CASSRGTEAFF.